These 26 T cell receptor beta chains share one sample of origin, sequenced in a study of regulatory T cells in long-lasting Graves disease. The TCR beta library used iRepertoire HTBI primers with Arm-PCR amplification of CDR3. TCRdb called the multiplex PCR reads again in MiXCR, with one record for every CDR3 protein. The table shows around 450,000 distinct CDR3 sequences, with 15% occurring only once. The time point: newly diagnosed GD, antithyroid drugs for less than 3 months. Extracted PBMC RNA gave rise to the TCR library. The same specimen was also included in a second study, on T cells in Graves' hyperthyroidism and ophthalmopathy.

The starting material was peripheral blood mononuclear cells (PBMCs), obtained at new diagnosis, from a patient treated with antithyroid drugs. The source of these receptors is a woman in her twenties or thirties with Graves disease.

This clonotype has ten or more counts. CDR3 nucleotides: TGTGCCTGGAGTGCTGGACAGGGGATGCAGCCCCAGCATTTT. Protein product: CAWSAGQGMQPQHF. The chain is built from TRBV30 and TRBJ1-5, with 9 bases matching TRBD1. V lost 1 base and J lost 7; bases outside the gene matches: 5. The CDR3 covers 14 residues. The germline CDR1 and CDR2 sequences are GTSNPN and SVGIG (reference sequence).

This clonotype was seen only a few times. The chain recombines TRBV19 with TRBJ2-1; weak D call: TRBD2 (6 bases). CDR1 LNHDA and CDR2 SQIVND come from the germline V gene (reference sequence). The CDR3 contains 14 residues. V lost 6 bases and J lost 4, with 13 bases in between. The chain's CDR3 is CASRWGTGYNEQFF. Here the CDR3 DNA reads TGTGCCAGTAGATGGGGGACTGGGTACAATGAGCAGTTCTTC.

This clonotype was seen ten or more times. This sequence joins TRBV24-1 and TRBJ2-1; tentative D call: TRBD2 (5 bases). This CDR3 spans 11 amino acids. CDR1 is KGHDR, CDR2 SFDVKD, per germline. V dropped 4 bases and J dropped 13 bases, with 10 bases sitting between them. The CDR3 nucleotides are TGTGCCACCAGTGAGGGATCGGGACAGTTCTTC. Translating gives CATSEGSGQFF.

The genes are TRBV7-2 and TRBJ2-5; either TRBD1 or TRBD2 may fit D (5 bases each). V gave up 5 bases and J gave up 5 bases, with 18 bases separating them. The length of the CDR3 is 15 residues. The germline V gene encodes CDR1 SGHTA and CDR2 FQGNSA. Here the CDR3 DNA reads TGTGCCAGCAGCCATACTACCCCCAGGGAGGAGACCCAGTACTTC. Protein product: CASSHTTPREETQYF. The full variable domain, rest sourced from reference TRBV7-2 and TRBJ2-5, is GAGVSQSPSNKVTEKGKDVELRCDPISGHTALYWYRQSLGQGLEFLIYFQGNSAPDKSGLPSDRFSAERTGGSVSTLTIQRTQQEDSAVYLCASSHTTPREETQYFGPGTRLLVL.

This clonotype was seen at least ten times. V usage is TRBV11-2 and J usage is TRBJ2-5; D might be TRBD1 or TRBD2, each matching 5 bases. V was pared by 2 bases and J by 4 bases, with 11 bases between. This CDR3 contains 14 residues. Germline V gene lookup returns CDR1 SGHAT and CDR2 FQNNGV. The CDR3 here is CASSLRPGTETQYF. Here the CDR3 DNA reads TGTGCCAGCAGCTTACGACCGGGGACAGAGACCCAGTACTTC.

The chain joins TRBV19 to TRBJ1-4; D gene uncertain. The germline V and J ends were trimmed by 6 bases and 2 bases, with 13 bases remaining between them. The CDR3 runs to 15 residues. Germline V lookup: CDR1 LNHDA, CDR2 SQIVND (reference sequence). CDR3: CASRRSPGTNEKLFF. Here the CDR3 DNA reads TGTGCCAGTAGAAGGAGCCCGGGGACTAATGAAAAACTGTTTTTT.

In this sample, this clonotype turned up many times. The CDR3 protein is CASSLFVRRQGYQPQHF. DNA for the CDR3: TGTGCCAGCAGTTTATTTGTCAGGCGACAGGGTTATCAGCCCCAGCATTTT. The chain couples TRBV28 to TRBJ1-5, with TRBD1 matching 7 bases. The V gene end was trimmed by 1 base and the J gene end by 5 bases; junction bases not matched to a gene: 11. Germline loops: CDR1 MDHEN, CDR2 SYDVKM. The CDR3 loop spans 17 amino acids.

This clonotype has at least ten counts. The chain joins TRBV9 to TRBJ2-3; a possible D gene is TRBD1 (6 bases). The V end lost 0 bases, the J end lost 4 bases, and 9 bases lay between the germline ends. The CDR3 consists of 14 residues. CDR1 SGDLS and CDR2 YYNGEE come from the germline V gene. The CDR3 bases are TGTGCCAGCAGCGTAGGGACAGCGTCAGATACGCAGTATTTT. It codes for CASSVGTASDTQYF.

This clonotype was detected ten times or more. The chain is built from TRBV7-2 and TRBJ2-1; 11 nucleotides match TRBD2. With 2 bases clipped from V and 6 bases from J, the junction kept 9 bases outside the gene matches. This CDR3 contains 17 residues. Germline CDR1 and CDR2: SGHTA and FQGNSA. CDR3 protein: CASSLKGLAGSGNEQFF. CDR3 sequence (DNA): TGTGCCAGCAGCTTAAAAGGACTAGCGGGCTCAGGCAATGAGCAGTTCTTC.

This clonotype was counted many times. CDR3 protein: CASSYSKTDRRSPLHF. CDR3 sequence (DNA): TGTGCCAGCAGTTACTCGAAGACGGACAGGCGTTCACCCCTCCACTTT. The chain combines TRBV6-5 with TRBJ1-6; TRBD1 agrees at 7 bases. V was clipped by 0 bases and J by 9 bases; unmatched bases: 8. Germline V gives CDR1 MNHEY, CDR2 SVGAGI. The CDR3 contains 16 residues.

V and J are TRBV27 and TRBJ2-3, with 16 bases aligning to TRBD2. Germline assignment: CDR1 MNHEY and CDR2 SMNVEV (reference sequence). V trimming: 6 bases; J trimming: 6 bases; junction bases outside the gene matches: 9. This CDR3 comprises 17 residues. The CDR3 is CASSKTGLAGGGDTQYF. As DNA, the CDR3 is TGTGCCAGCAGCAAAACGGGACTAGCGGGGGGGGGGGATACGCAGTATTTT.

This clonotype turned up a few times. This rearrangement joins TRBV24-1 to TRBJ2-5, with D tentatively TRBD2 (5 bases). The CDR3 has 16 amino acids. With 1 base removed from V and 2 bases from J, the gap between germline ends came to 13 bases. In germline, CDR1 is KGHDR, CDR2 SFDVKD. Here the CDR3 reads CATSDLASQRQETQYF. DNA of the CDR3: TGTGCCACCAGTGATTTAGCCTCCCAGCGGCAAGAGACCCAGTACTTC.

This clonotype was observed at least ten times. The chain combines TRBV9 with TRBJ2-7; 7 bases map to TRBD1. After removal of 0 bases from V and 4 bases from J, the junction contained 10 bases not matched to a gene. This CDR3 is built from 16 residues. The germline gives CDR1 SGDLS, CDR2 YYNGEE. CDR3 loop: CASSVESTGNLYEQYF. CDR3 sequence (DNA): TGTGCCAGCAGCGTAGAATCGACAGGGAATCTTTACGAGCAGTACTTC.

This clonotype was counted at least ten times. The chain employs TRBV7-9 and TRBJ2-4; weak D call: TRBD2 (6 bases). The V gene lost 5 bases and the J gene lost 8 bases, with 19 bases spanning the gap. The CDR3 is 15 residues long. Germline CDR1 is SEHNR and CDR2 is FQNEAQ (reference sequence). The CDR3 DNA reads as TGTGCCAGCAGCCCCGGCGGGGTCTGGAGAGACATTCAGTACTTC. Encoded protein: CASSPGGVWRDIQYF.

The chain joins TRBV20-1 to TRBJ2-7; 7 nucleotides match TRBD1. The V segment lost 3 bases and the J segment 3 bases; nucleotides outside the gene matches: 5. This CDR3 is built from 13 residues. Germline CDR1 is DFQATT and CDR2 is SNEGSKA (reference sequence). CDR3 residues: CSARPGQLYEQYF. CDR3 DNA sequence: TGCAGTGCTAGGCCGGGACAGCTCTACGAGCAGTACTTC.

This clonotype showed up many times. The V gene is TRBV3-1, the J gene TRBJ1-6, with unresolved D. The CDR3 runs to 18 residues. V dropped 0 bases and J dropped 0 bases, with 12 bases sitting between them. CDR1 and CDR2 from the germline V gene are LGHDT and YNNKEL (reference sequence). The CDR3 here is CASSQDLVGSSYNSPLHF. The DNA of the CDR3 is TGTGCCAGCAGCCAAGATTTAGTAGGGAGCTCCTATAATTCACCCCTCCACTTT.

This clonotype was observed at least ten times. CDR3 DNA sequence: TGTGCCAGCAGTCCGGTAGCGCCGAACACCGGGGAGCTGTTTTTT. This translates into CASSPVAPNTGELFF. The rearrangement uses TRBV12-3 or TRBV12-4 and TRBJ2-2; TRBD2 might be the D (5 bases). V was trimmed by 5 bases and J by 0 bases, leaving 10 bases between them. The CDR3 contains 15 residues.

This clonotype was seen repeatedly, ten times or more. The chain joins TRBV20-1 to TRBJ2-7; 8 bases line up with TRBD2. V was pared by 5 bases and J by 11 bases, with 5 bases of the junction left unmatched. Germline CDR1 and CDR2: DFQATT and SNEGSKA (reference sequence). There are 10 residues in the CDR3. CDR3 amino acids: CSAGLAGEYF. Here the CDR3 DNA reads TGCAGTGCTGGACTAGCTGGGGAGTACTTC.

This clonotype was found many times. The chain couples TRBV2 to TRBJ1-2; TRBD1 is a possible D gene (5 bases). The CDR3 runs 15 residues. Germline CDR1 reads SNHLY; CDR2 reads FYNNEI. Trimming left V 3 bases short and J 0 bases short, with 11 bases between. CDR3 amino acids: CASSESPGTNYGYTF. The CDR3 nucleotides are TGTGCCAGCAGTGAGAGTCCAGGGACTAACTATGGCTACACCTTC.

This clonotype was counted ten times or more. The J gene is TRBJ1-6, the V gene TRBV7-2, with 9 bases lining up with TRBD1. Germline V lookup: CDR1 SGHTA, CDR2 FQGNSA. The CDR3 has 13 amino acids. J gave up 9 bases and V 10 bases, and 7 bases lay outside the gene matches. The CDR3 DNA sequence: TGTGCCACCTCACAGGGGGCAGGTTCACCCCTCCACTTT. As protein: CATSQGAGSPLHF.

This clonotype was counted many times. The genes are TRBV7-3 and TRBJ2-5; 8 nucleotides match TRBD2. Germline V gene sequence: CDR1 SGHTA, CDR2 FQGTGA. This CDR3 is built from 14 residues. V was pared by 5 bases and J by 1 base, with 3 bases of the junction left unmatched. The CDR3 DNA sequence: TGTGCCAGCAGCCCAACTAGCGGCCAAGAGACCCAGTACTTC. It codes for CASSPTSGQETQYF.

In this sample, this clonotype turned up a few times. The chain employs TRBV28 and TRBJ2-4; 11 nucleotides match TRBD2. This CDR3 is 18 amino acids long. V trimming: 2 bases; J trimming: 0 bases; junction bases outside the gene matches: 6. CDR1 is MDHEN and CDR2 is SYDVKM in the germline V gene. The CDR3 here is CASSLMIAGGIAKNIQYF. The CDR3 DNA is TGTGCCAGCAGTTTAATGATAGCGGGAGGGATAGCCAAAAACATTCAGTACTTC.

To note about this clonotype: Just one base apart from a much larger clone, this may be a read error. The rearrangement uses TRBV9 and TRBJ2-7, with 9 bases identical to TRBD2. This CDR3 is built from 18 residues. From germline, CDR1 is SGDLS and CDR2 YYNGEE. V trimming: 0 bases; J trimming: 7 bases; junction bases outside the gene matches: 17. The CDR3 region is CASSVGGGRAPTHNEQYF. CDR3 in DNA: TGTGCCAGCAGCGTAGGTGGCGGGAGGGCCCCAACTCACAATGAGCAGTACTTC.

This clonotype was observed a handful of times. The rearrangement uses TRBV18 and TRBJ1-4; possible D gene TRBD1, 6 bases. V was pared by 3 bases and J by 7 bases, with 15 bases between. The germline gives CDR1 KGHSH, CDR2 LQKENI. There are 15 residues in the CDR3. The CDR3 sequence: CASSPLGQSPEKLFF. CDR3 DNA: TGTGCCAGCTCACCTCTCGGACAGAGTCCTGAAAAACTGTTTTTT.

This clonotype was seen many times. The chain employs TRBV7-2 and TRBJ1-5; weak D call: TRBD1 (6 bases). The CDR3 consists of 17 residues. Germline CDR1 SGHTA, CDR2 FQGNSA. Trimming shortened V by 3 bases and J by 2 bases, and 17 bases separated the two germline ends. The CDR3 DNA reads as TGTGCCAGCAGCTTTAGGCTAGGCAGGGGAGGCAATCAGCCCCAGCATTTT. Its protein is CASSFRLGRGGNQPQHF.

In regard to this clonotype: A read error may explain this, as a much larger clone is one base away. This rearrangement joins TRBV7-8 to TRBJ2-7; D ambiguous. Trimming took 7 bases from V and 7 from J, leaving 14 bases between them. This CDR3 comprises 12 residues. Germline CDR1 SGHVS, CDR2 FQNEAQ. This CDR3 is CASTQDVDEQYF. CDR3 bases: TGTGCCAGCACCCAGGACGTCGATGAGCAGTACTTC.